Following are 30 T cell receptor beta chains from one sample sequenced in a study of T cells in Graves' hyperthyroidism and ophthalmopathy. What was amplified from RNA transcripts were TCR beta CDR3 regions. RT-PCR in the first round (using the HTBI primer set) targeted the TCR CDR3. Using its own MiXCR run on the multiplex PCR reads, TCRdb lists one record per CDR3 protein. This sample carries hundreds of thousands of distinct CDR3 sequences, about 17% of them seen once, and the ten largest clones take 3% to 4.5%. Sample: blood. These receptors were obtained from a woman aged 30 to 39 with Graves' hyperthyroidism.

Ten or more counts support this clonotype. The CDR3: CASSLTFQPGTGELFF. The DNA of the CDR3 is TGTGCCAGCAGCTTAACGTTCCAACCTGGTACCGGGGAGCTGTTTTTT. This rearrangement joins TRBV11-1 to TRBJ2-2; D gene uncertain. In germline, CDR1 is SGHAT, CDR2 FQDESV (reference sequence). CDR3 size: 16 residues. The ends were cut back, 2 bases at V and 5 bases at J, with 15 bases in the middle.

This clonotype was observed at least ten times. V usage is TRBV27 and J usage is TRBJ2-3; a weak D match, TRBD2 (5 bases). V was shortened by 2 bases and J by 1 base, with 10 bases between the two germline ends. The CDR3 covers 15 residues. The germline CDR1 and CDR2 sequences are MNHEY and SMNVEV (reference sequence). The CDR3 DNA follows: TGTGCCAGCAGTTTAAAGGAGGTTCGCACAGATACGCAGTATTTT. Its translation is CASSLKEVRTDTQYF.

This clonotype was seen at least ten times. This chain joins TRBV3-1 and TRBJ2-7; tentatively, D is TRBD1 (5 bases). Per the germline V gene, CDR1 is LGHDT and CDR2 is YNNKEL (reference sequence). V was trimmed by 1 base and J by 0 bases, leaving 10 bases between them. CDR3 length equals 15 residues. The CDR3 sequence is CASSQGSQGSYEQYF. CDR3 bases: TGTGCCAGCAGCCAAGGATCCCAGGGCTCCTACGAGCAGTACTTC.

In this sample, this clonotype turned up many times. The chain carries TRBV29-1 and TRBJ2-7, with 9 bases matching TRBD1. The germline V gene has CDR1 SQVTM and CDR2 ANQGSEA. The CDR3 covers 11 residues. The CDR3 loop reads CSAGQGYEQYF. The CDR3 DNA sequence: TGCAGTGCGGGACAGGGATACGAGCAGTACTTC.

This clonotype came up a few times. The chain carries TRBV4-1 and TRBJ1-4; no clear D. The ends were cut back, 4 bases at V and 0 bases at J, with 12 bases in the middle. Germline values: CDR1 MGHRA, CDR2 YSYEKL. CDR3 length equals 16 residues. CDR3 region: CASSPRQRSTNEKLFF. The CDR3 DNA sequence: TGCGCCAGCAGCCCCCGCCAAAGGTCAACTAATGAAAAACTGTTTTTT.

The J gene is TRBJ2-3, the V gene TRBV9; TRBD2 agrees at 7 bases. There are 16 residues in the CDR3. Germline V gene lookup returns CDR1 SGDLS and CDR2 YYNGEE. Trimming took 0 bases from V and 0 from J; bases not matched to a gene: 4. CDR3 region: CASSVVASGSTDTQYF. DNA for the CDR3: TGTGCCAGCAGCGTAGTGGCTAGCGGTAGCACAGATACGCAGTATTTT.

The chain employs TRBV28 and TRBJ2-2; 9 nucleotides line up with TRBD1. Germline CDR1 is MDHEN and CDR2 is SYDVKM. V was pared by 11 bases and J by 5 bases, with 6 bases of the junction left unmatched. CDR3 length equals 13 residues. The CDR3 spells CAGQGTGTGELFF. The CDR3 DNA reads TGTGCCGGGCAAGGGACAGGGACCGGGGAGCTGTTTTTT.

The table lists this clonotype with many counts. V and J are TRBV3-1 and TRBJ2-1; 8 bases map to TRBD2. This CDR3 has 15 residues. J gave up 8 bases and V 4 bases, and 10 bases lay outside the gene matches. Germline V gives CDR1 LGHDT, CDR2 YNNKEL (reference sequence). The CDR3 spells CASSRATGGRDEQFF. The CDR3 region has the DNA TGTGCCAGCAGCCGAGCCACGGGGGGGCGCGATGAGCAGTTCTTC.

This clonotype was observed a handful of times. This sequence joins TRBV7-3 and TRBJ2-5; weak D call: TRBD2 (6 bases). The length of the CDR3 is 15 residues. V was trimmed by 0 bases and J by 1 base, leaving 9 bases between them. Germline V gene lookup returns CDR1 SGHTA and CDR2 FQGTGA. Here the CDR3 reads CASSLTAGFQETQYF. The CDR3 nucleotides read TGTGCCAGCAGCTTAACGGCGGGGTTCCAAGAGACCCAGTACTTC.

For this clonotype: With a much larger clone just one base away, this may be a read error. V usage is TRBV28 and J usage is TRBJ1-4, with D unclear. V was trimmed by 4 bases and J by 3 bases, leaving 12 bases between them. Germline CDR1 reads MDHEN; CDR2 reads SYDVKM. CDR3 length: 15 amino acids. CDR3 bases: TGTGCCAGCAGTTATTCCCGACCAGCTAATGAAAAACTGTTTTTT. Translated: CASSYSRPANEKLFF.

This clonotype showed up just a few times. This rearrangement joins TRBV27 to TRBJ2-1; possible D gene TRBD2, 5 bases. The V end lost 8 bases, the J end lost 8 bases, and 16 bases lay between the germline ends. CDR3 length: 13 residues. Per germline, CDR1 MNHEY and CDR2 SMNVEV (reference sequence). In DNA form, the CDR3 reads TGTGCCAGCCGAGGGATTACCCAATATGAGCAGTTCTTC. This codes for CASRGITQYEQFF.

The chain combines TRBV20-1 with TRBJ1-5; a possible D gene is TRBD1 (5 bases). This CDR3 is 14 amino acids long. Trimming left V 5 bases short and J 2 bases short, with 13 bases between. Germline lookup yields CDR1 DFQATT and CDR2 SNEGSKA (reference sequence). CDR3 sequence reads: CSASGGGGNQPQHF. CDR3 nucleotide sequence: TGCAGTGCTTCAGGTGGGGGAGGCAATCAGCCCCAGCATTTT.

This chain uses TRBV20-1 with TRBJ1-6; no clear D gene. Germline CDR1 and CDR2: DFQATT and SNEGSKA (reference sequence). V was pared by 8 bases and J by 8 bases, with 25 bases between. CDR3 length: 16 residues. Here the CDR3 DNA reads TGCAGTACCCTCCCTGGACGGTACTTCCGCGATTCACCCCTCCACTTT. Residues: CSTLPGRYFRDSPLHF.

This clonotype was recorded at least ten times. V and J are TRBV12-3 or TRBV12-4 and TRBJ2-1; 8 nucleotides align to TRBD1. V trimming: 5 bases; J trimming: 0 bases; junction bases outside the gene matches: 6. The CDR3 runs to 16 residues. In DNA form, the CDR3 reads TGTGCCAGCAGTCCCCCGGGACAGGTCTCCTACAATGAGCAGTTCTTC. The encoded protein is CASSPPGQVSYNEQFF.

A few counts support this clonotype. This chain uses TRBV19 with TRBJ2-1, with TRBD2 as a possible D gene (6 bases). Germline V gene sequence: CDR1 LNHDA, CDR2 SQIVND (reference sequence). This CDR3 is built from 11 residues. Trimming removed 4 bases from V and 10 bases from J, with 8 bases in between. The CDR3 nucleotides are TGTGCCAGTAGTAACCTAGCGGAGCAGTTCTTC. Its translation: CASSNLAEQFF.

The rearrangement uses TRBV9 and TRBJ2-1; D uncertain. V lost 1 base and J 8 bases, leaving 13 bases between the germline ends. Germline-derived CDR1 and CDR2 are SGDLS and YYNGEE. The CDR3 extends over 14 amino acids. CDR3 protein: CASSVLGSVDEQFF. The CDR3 region has the DNA TGTGCCAGCAGCGTATTGGGCAGTGTGGATGAGCAGTTCTTC.

The V and J genes are TRBV10-3 and TRBJ2-2, with TRBD2 as a possible D gene (5 bases). V was clipped by 7 bases and J by 1 base, with 7 bases between them. This CDR3 has 13 residues. The germline V gene has CDR1 ENHRY and CDR2 SYGVKD. DNA of the CDR3: TGTGCCATCACACGGGAGAACACCGGGGAGCTGTTTTTT. This codes for CAITRENTGELFF.

This clonotype was seen many times. This chain joins TRBV12-3 or TRBV12-4 and TRBJ2-7; 10 bases match TRBD2. The CDR3 is 15 amino acids. Losses at the gene ends were 5 bases for V and 2 bases for J; bases not matched to a gene: 6. Here the CDR3 DNA reads TGTGCCAGCAGTCGAATAGCGGGAGGAACCTACGAGCAGTACTTC. Translation gives CASSRIAGGTYEQYF.

This clonotype was seen at least ten times. The genes are TRBV28 and TRBJ2-1; D may be TRBD2 (5 bases). Germline V lookup: CDR1 MDHEN, CDR2 SYDVKM. CDR3 size: 14 residues. Deletions cut 7 bases from V and 9 bases from J, with 19 bases between. CDR3 in amino acids: CASIGPVDRGEQFF. CDR3 bases: TGTGCCAGCATAGGTCCGGTTGATCGGGGTGAGCAGTTCTTC.

This clonotype turned up a few times. The chain combines TRBV24-1 with TRBJ1-2; D remains ambiguous. V lost 4 bases, J lost 8 bases, and 13 bases lay in between. CDR3 size: 13 residues. The germline V gene has CDR1 KGHDR and CDR2 SFDVKD. CDR3 sequence: CATSDNGRLGYTF. The CDR3 DNA sequence: TGTGCCACCAGTGACAATGGACGGTTGGGCTACACCTTC.

Many counts were recorded for this clonotype. The chain links TRBV7-8 to TRBJ2-5, with D possibly being TRBD1 (6 bases). Trimming removed 3 bases from V and 3 bases from J, with 11 bases in between. CDR3 length: 14 amino acids. CDR1 is SGHVS, CDR2 FQNEAQ, per germline. CDR3 coding DNA: TGTGCCAGCAGCTTTCCGGGACATAAAGAGACCCAGTACTTC. Amino acid sequence: CASSFPGHKETQYF.

This clonotype has only one observation. Given a much more abundant clone one base away, this may be a read error. V and J are TRBV6-1 and TRBJ1-1; D remains unclear. The CDR3 contains 14 residues. V was shortened by 3 bases and J by 4 bases, with 12 bases between the two germline ends. Germline CDR1 MNHNS, CDR2 SASEGT. The CDR3 here is CASSEVPRGTEAFF. In DNA, the CDR3 is TGTGCCAGCAGTGAGGTCCCGCGAGGCACTGAAGCTTTCTTT.

This clonotype was observed a handful of times. V is TRBV27 and J is TRBJ2-7, with D perhaps TRBD1 (5 bases). CDR1 is MNHEY, CDR2 SMNVEV, per germline (reference sequence). The V end lost 5 bases, the J end lost 3 bases, and 11 bases lay between the germline ends. The CDR3 runs to 13 residues. This CDR3 is CASSRQRLYEQYF. The CDR3 DNA sequence: TGTGCCAGCAGTCGACAGAGACTCTACGAGCAGTACTTC.

This clonotype came up many times. The rearrangement joins TRBV11-2 to TRBJ2-7; 12 bases line up with TRBD2. The CDR3 totals 17 residues. Losses at the gene ends were 5 bases for V and 3 bases for J; bases not matched to a gene: 11. CDR1 is SGHAT and CDR2 is FQNNGV in the germline V gene. CDR3 DNA: TGTGCCAGCAGCGCACCAAGGGGACTAGCGGGTATCTACGAGCAGTACTTC. It specifies CASSAPRGLAGIYEQYF.

In this sample, this clonotype turned up many times. This chain uses TRBV3-1 with TRBJ1-5, with D perhaps TRBD1 (5 bases). V lost 2 bases, J lost 4 bases, and 15 bases lay in between. Germline-derived CDR1 and CDR2 are LGHDT and YNNKEL (reference sequence). The CDR3 contains 16 residues. The CDR3 DNA reads as TGTGCCAGCAGCCAACAGGGCAGTAATGTGAATCAGCCCCAGCATTTT. The encoded protein is CASSQQGSNVNQPQHF.

The sample holds many counts of this clonotype. The chain links TRBV28 to TRBJ2-1, with TRBD2 matching over 11 bases. Germline V gene sequence: CDR1 MDHEN, CDR2 SYDVKM. This CDR3 contains 15 residues. With V trimmed by 4 bases and J by 4 bases, 3 bases remained unmatched. The CDR3 DNA is TGTGCCAGCAGTTCTAGCGGGAGGACTTACAATGAGCAGTTCTTC. It translates to CASSSSGRTYNEQFF.

This clonotype was counted only a few times. The CDR3 sequence: CASSLDRVWEKLFF. The CDR3 bases are TGTGCCAGCAGTTTAGACCGGGTCTGGGAAAAACTGTTTTTT. The J gene is TRBJ1-4, the V gene TRBV28; D is ambiguous. Germline V CDR1 and CDR2: MDHEN, SYDVKM. The length of the CDR3 is 14 residues. The ends were cut back, 2 bases at V and 8 bases at J, with 12 bases in the middle.

Ten or more counts support this clonotype. The chain joins TRBV2 to TRBJ2-1, with 7 bases lining up with TRBD1. The CDR3 contains 15 residues. The ends lost 6 bases at V and 2 bases at J; junction bases unmatched: 7. Germline V gene lookup returns CDR1 SNHLY and CDR2 FYNNEI. The DNA for the CDR3 is TGTGCCAGCAGACTACAGGGGTCCGCCTACAATGAGCAGTTCTTC. Encoded protein: CASRLQGSAYNEQFF.

In nucleotides, the CDR3 is TGCGCCAGCAGCCAAGATTGGAGTTCCCCTAGCACAGATACGCAGTATTTT. This encodes CASSQDWSSPSTDTQYF. This rearrangement joins TRBV4-3 to TRBJ2-3; D unresolved. Germline assignment: CDR1 LGHNA and CDR2 YSLEER. The CDR3 extends over 17 amino acids. Trimming removed 0 bases at V and 0 bases at J, with 13 bases between.

This clonotype came up many times. The V and J genes are TRBV27 and TRBJ2-3, with D unresolved. Trimming cost V 3 bases and J 3 bases, with 13 bases left between them. Germline CDR1 is MNHEY and CDR2 is SMNVEV (reference sequence). The CDR3 length is 15 residues. The CDR3 region is CASSLTIDHTDTQYF. The CDR3 coding sequence is TGTGCCAGCAGTTTGACCATAGACCATACAGATACGCAGTATTTT.